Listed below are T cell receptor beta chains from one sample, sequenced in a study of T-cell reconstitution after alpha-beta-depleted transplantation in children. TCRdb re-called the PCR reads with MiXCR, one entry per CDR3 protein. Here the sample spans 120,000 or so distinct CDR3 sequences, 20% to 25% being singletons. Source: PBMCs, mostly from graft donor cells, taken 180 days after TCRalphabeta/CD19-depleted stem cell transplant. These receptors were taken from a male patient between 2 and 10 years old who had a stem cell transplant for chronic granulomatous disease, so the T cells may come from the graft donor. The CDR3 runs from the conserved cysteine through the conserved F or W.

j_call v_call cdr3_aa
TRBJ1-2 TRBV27 CASSSLGQYYGYTF
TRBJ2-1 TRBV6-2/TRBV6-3 CASSRNREGNEQFF
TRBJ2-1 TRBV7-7 CASSPIRTGVNNEQFF
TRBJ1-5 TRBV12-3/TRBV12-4 CASSADRGRNQPQHF
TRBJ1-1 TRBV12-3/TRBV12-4 CASSNPGHPNTEAFF
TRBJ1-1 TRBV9 CASSTLSDTEAFF
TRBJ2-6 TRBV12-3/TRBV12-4 CASSDRLQGKGANVLTF
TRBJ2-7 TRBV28 CASSLLGREGSYEQYF
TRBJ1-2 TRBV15 CATSRDYGYTF
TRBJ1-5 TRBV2 CASSELGASGDQPQHF
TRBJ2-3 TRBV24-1 CATSNLSDTQYF
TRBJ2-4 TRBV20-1 CSARGGNIQYF
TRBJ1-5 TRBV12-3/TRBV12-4 CASSLKSLPQHF
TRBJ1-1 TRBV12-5 CASGFGQTNSEAFF
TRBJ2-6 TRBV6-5 CASSYRGVLSGANVLTF
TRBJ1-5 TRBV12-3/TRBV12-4 CASRGDPPGQPQHF
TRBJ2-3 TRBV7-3 CASREGTSSTDTQYF
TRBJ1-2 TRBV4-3 CASSQETGGNYGYTF